The 23 T cell receptor beta chains given below trace back to one sample, sequenced in a study of Graves' ophthalmopathy and Graves' hyperthyroidism. CDR3 regions of TCR beta were amplified from RNA transcripts. RT-PCR was first run with HTBI primers, then multiplex PCR in a second round. TCRdb re-called the multiplex PCR reads through MiXCR, storing one row per CDR3 protein. The table lists hundreds of thousands of distinct CDR3 sequences, roughly 21% of them singletons. The sequenced sample was peripheral blood. These receptors were collected from a woman aged 18-29 years with stable Graves' hyperthyroidism.

This clonotype was observed many times. The chain carries TRBV28 and TRBJ2-7; 7 bases line up with TRBD1. The germline V gene has CDR1 MDHEN and CDR2 SYDVKM. Trimming took 11 bases from V and 0 from J; bases not matched to a gene: 7. The CDR3 is 13 residues long. CDR3 sequence: CAARTGLSYEQYF. CDR3 DNA sequence: TGTGCCGCCCGGACAGGCCTCTCCTACGAGCAGTACTTC.

This clonotype was detected ten times or more. V and J are TRBV11-2 and TRBJ1-5; D remains ambiguous. This CDR3 comprises 13 residues. V lost 1 base to trimming and J lost 6 bases, with 7 bases between them. From germline, CDR1 is SGHAT and CDR2 FQNNGV. DNA of the CDR3: TGTGCCAGCAGCTTAGGTATCCGTCAGCCCCAGCATTTT. Its translation: CASSLGIRQPQHF.

This sequence joins TRBV30 and TRBJ2-7; D is unclear. Germline V gives CDR1 GTSNPN, CDR2 SVGIG (reference sequence). CDR3 length: 10 residues. The V gene lost 2 bases and the J gene lost 5 bases, with 4 bases spanning the gap. The CDR3 nucleotides read TGTGCCTGGAGTCAGGACGAGCAGTACTTC. Its protein is CAWSQDEQYF.

This clonotype was seen repeatedly, ten times or more. The gene calls are TRBV25-1 and TRBJ1-5; 7 bases align to TRBD1. V lost 3 bases, J lost 0 bases, and 8 bases stayed unmatched. The germline V gene encodes CDR1 MGHDK and CDR2 SYGVNS. This CDR3 is built from 17 residues. CDR3 DNA sequence: TGTGCCAGCAGTGACTCCGGACAGGATGTTAGCAATCAGCCCCAGCATTTT. It specifies CASSDSGQDVSNQPQHF.

This chain joins TRBV20-1 and TRBJ2-7; D may correspond to TRBD1 or TRBD2 (5 bases each). Germline CDR1 reads DFQATT; CDR2 reads SNEGSKA (reference sequence). This CDR3 contains 15 residues. Trimming shortened V by 5 bases and J by 3 bases, and 20 bases separated the two germline ends. CDR3 nucleotides: TGCAGTGCTCCCCGGCGACGGGGCGGGCGCTACGAGCAGTACTTC. Encoded protein: CSAPRRRGGRYEQYF.

There are many counts of this clonotype. The J gene is TRBJ1-4, the V gene TRBV24-1, with D perhaps TRBD1 (5 bases). In germline, CDR1 is KGHDR, CDR2 SFDVKD. Trimming stripped 3 bases from V and 3 bases from J, with 13 bases between. CDR3 length: 16 amino acids. As DNA, the CDR3 is TGTGCCACCAGTGATGGAAGGGGTTTGCCTAATGAAAAACTGTTTTTT. Translating it yields CATSDGRGLPNEKLFF.

This clonotype was recorded at least ten times. The V call is TRBV12-3 or TRBV12-4, the J call TRBJ2-7; TRBD2 aligns across 10 bases. The trim removed 7 bases at V and 3 bases at J, leaving 15 bases unmatched. This CDR3 is built from 17 residues. The CDR3 DNA sequence: TGTGCCAGCACCGTTCTAAGGAGGACTAGCGGTCTCTACGAGCAGTACTTC. It translates to CASTVLRRTSGLYEQYF.

This clonotype was seen at least ten times. This chain joins TRBV5-1 and TRBJ1-1, with D perhaps TRBD1 (6 bases). The length of the CDR3 is 14 residues. Trimming shortened V by 3 bases and J by 0 bases, and 9 bases separated the two germline ends. From germline, CDR1 is SGHRS and CDR2 YFSETQ. Here the CDR3 DNA reads TGCGCCAGCAGCTCGGACAGCCTGAACACTGAAGCTTTCTTT. Translated, it gives CASSSDSLNTEAFF.

This clonotype was observed many times. The chain's CDR3 is CATSRDRGPSGNTIYF. CDR3 coding DNA: TGTGCCACCAGCAGAGACCGGGGACCCTCTGGAAACACCATATATTTT. The chain couples TRBV15 to TRBJ1-3, with a weak D call TRBD1 (5 bases). This CDR3 spans 16 amino acids. Germline lookup yields CDR1 LNHNV and CDR2 YYDKDF (reference sequence). V was shortened by 0 bases and J by 0 bases, with 9 bases between the two germline ends.

In its sample, this clonotype was seen many times. The chain combines TRBV6-1 with TRBJ2-2, with 8 bases fitting TRBD1. Trimming cost V 6 bases and J 4 bases; bases outside gene matches: 7. CDR3 length: 15 residues. Germline values: CDR1 MNHNS, CDR2 SASEGT. The CDR3 loop reads CASRSLTGVTGELFF. In nucleotides, the CDR3 is TGTGCCAGCAGAAGTCTGACAGGGGTCACCGGGGAGCTGTTTTTT.

This clonotype turned up a few times. The chain joins TRBV19 to TRBJ1-6, with 9 bases aligning to TRBD1. The CDR3 totals 16 residues. Per the germline V gene, CDR1 is LNHDA and CDR2 is SQIVND (reference sequence). V trimming: 6 bases; J trimming: 9 bases; junction bases outside the gene matches: 12. The CDR3 DNA sequence: TGTGCCAGTAGCCGATACTACCGACAGGGGGGTTCACCCCTCCACTTT. As protein: CASSRYYRQGGSPLHF. Drawing the rest from reference TRBV19 and TRBJ1-6, the complete variable domain is DGGITQSPKYLFRKEGQNVTLSCEQNLNHDAMYWYRQDPGQGLRLIYYSQIVNDFQKGDIAEGYSVSREKKESFPLTVTSAQKNPTAFYLCASSRYYRQGGSPLHFGNGTRLTVT.

The sample holds many counts of this clonotype. The chain recombines TRBV6-5 with TRBJ1-1; a possible D gene is TRBD1 (5 bases). CDR1 and CDR2 (germline): MNHEY, SVGAGI. Trimming stripped 7 bases from V and 10 bases from J, with 13 bases between. CDR3 length: 11 amino acids. CDR3 protein: CASTDSIGAFF. The CDR3 coding sequence is TGTGCCAGCACCGACAGTATTGGAGCTTTCTTT.

The chain is built from TRBV12-3 or TRBV12-4 and TRBJ2-7; D uncertain. This CDR3 is built from 16 residues. V shed 1 base and J shed 0 bases, with 13 bases lying between them. Written as DNA, the CDR3 is TGTGCCAGCAGTTTAGTATATGGAATCCCCTCCTACGAGCAGTACTTC. The encoded protein is CASSLVYGIPSYEQYF.

This clonotype was picked up many times. The J gene is TRBJ1-5, the V gene TRBV30; D not resolved. This CDR3 is 17 amino acids long. Between the trimmed V and J ends, which lost 2 bases and 0 bases, there was a span of 17 bases. CDR1 is GTSNPN, CDR2 SVGIG, per germline (reference sequence). The CDR3 region is CAWSSRVLEYSNQPQHF. CDR3 bases: TGTGCCTGGAGTAGCCGAGTTCTAGAATATAGCAATCAGCCCCAGCATTTT.

This clonotype has a count of ten or more. The rearrangement links TRBV29-1 to TRBJ2-5; 8 bases are shared with TRBD1. Germline loops: CDR1 SQVTM, CDR2 ANQGSEA. This CDR3 spans 14 amino acids. J was trimmed by 5 bases and V by 4 bases; bases with no gene match: 9. The CDR3 reads CSVVMTGAVETQYF. For the CDR3, the DNA is TGCAGCGTTGTCATGACAGGGGCGGTGGAGACCCAGTACTTC. The full variable domain, its missing parts supplied by reference TRBV29-1 and TRBJ2-5, is SAVISQKPSRDICQRGTSLTIQCQVDSQVTMMFWYRQQPGQSLTLIATANQGSEATYESGFVIDKFPISRPNLTFSTLTVSNMSPEDSSIYLCSVVMTGAVETQYFGPGTRLLVL.

On this clonotype: The junction departs from the called germline gene at one end, perhaps through a read error. The V and J genes are TRBV7-8 and TRBJ2-5, with D possibly being TRBD1 or TRBD2 (6 bases each). From germline, CDR1 is SGHVS and CDR2 FQNEAQ. This CDR3 is built from 15 residues. CDR3 bases: TGTGCCAGCAGCTTAGCGGAGGGACACCAGGAGACCCAGTACTTC. It yields the protein CASSLAEGHQETQYF.

There are a few counts of this clonotype. The CDR3 region is CASSYGDIGQETQYF. The CDR3, as DNA: TGTGCCAGCAGTTACGGGGATATCGGGCAAGAGACCCAGTACTTC. The genes are TRBV6-5 and TRBJ2-5, with no clear D. Looked up from germline, CDR1 is MNHEY and CDR2 is SVGAGI. Between the trimmed V and J ends, which lost 2 bases and 2 bases, there was a span of 12 bases. This CDR3 contains 15 residues.

This clonotype showed up many times. This rearrangement joins TRBV11-2 to TRBJ2-4; 8 nucleotides line up with TRBD2. V lost 1 base, J lost 7 bases, and 6 bases stayed unmatched. Germline loops: CDR1 SGHAT, CDR2 FQNNGV. The CDR3 is 15 residues long. The CDR3 is CASSLGWASGNIQYF. In nucleotides, the CDR3 is TGTGCCAGCAGCTTAGGGTGGGCTAGCGGGAACATTCAGTACTTC.

The genes are TRBV15 and TRBJ1-1; D not certain. In germline, CDR1 is LNHNV, CDR2 YYDKDF (reference sequence). V lost 0 bases and J 0 bases, leaving 5 bases between the germline ends. The CDR3 length is 14 residues. The CDR3 bases are TGTGCCACCAGCAGAGATAAAGTGAACACTGAAGCTTTCTTT. Translation gives CATSRDKVNTEAFF.

The rearrangement joins TRBV28 to TRBJ1-2; D is uncertain. The CDR3 sequence is 14 residues long. Looked up from germline, CDR1 is MDHEN and CDR2 is SYDVKM. V shed 5 bases and J shed 1 base, with 11 bases lying between them. Written as DNA, the CDR3 is TGTGCCAGCAGTGAAGGCCACTATAACTATGGCTACACCTTC. Translating it yields CASSEGHYNYGYTF.

Concerning this clonotype: This clone may be a read error of a much larger clone one base away. This chain connects TRBV12-3 or TRBV12-4 to TRBJ2-5; 9 bases are a match to TRBD1. This CDR3 region has 14 residues. The CDR3 bases are TGTGTCAGCAGTTCCGGACAGGGGAAGGAGACCCAGTACTTC. Protein sequence: CVSSSGQGKETQYF.

This clonotype was observed a single time. CDR3 DNA sequence: TGCGCCAGCAGCCAAGGGCAACTATCCTACGAGCAGTACTTC. It yields the protein CASSQGQLSYEQYF. The J gene is TRBJ2-7, the V gene TRBV4-1; D gene unclear. From germline, CDR1 is MGHRA and CDR2 YSYEKL. V was clipped by 1 base and J by 1 base, with 8 bases between them. This CDR3 has 14 residues.

The table lists this clonotype with many counts. J is TRBJ2-2 and V is TRBV6-1; tentatively, D is TRBD1 or TRBD2 (5 bases each). The ends were cut back, 6 bases at V and 5 bases at J, with 13 bases in the middle. CDR1 is MNHNS, CDR2 SASEGT, per germline. This CDR3 is built from 14 residues. For the CDR3, the DNA is TGTGCCAGCAGGTTCCCGGGACCTACCGGGGAGCTGTTTTTT. It codes for CASRFPGPTGELFF.